This TCR beta chain was profiled in a study of a mutant IDH1 vaccine in newly diagnosed glioma. Study in general: Radiotherapy alone preceded vaccination by 4-6 weeks; alternatively, vaccination started with temozolomide cycles. Earlier care involved radiotherapy, temozolomide, or both, and the majority received both.

CDR1 and CDR2 (germline): MDHEN, SYDVKM. V shed 2 bases and J shed 4 bases, with 15 bases lying between them. CDR3 length equals 16 residues. Study-level findings and limits: Among top peripheral T cell clonotypes, changes seemed unrelated to pseudoprogression.

Produced via immunoSEQ multiplex PCR; TCRdb's table is partial and in-frame only. The sample lists 30,000 to 40,000 clones, about 93% occurring once. Time point defined: week 47, end of study. A 20-mer mutant IDH1 peptide at 300 ug was injected subcutaneously with topical imiquimod. A remark on this clone: The antigen is undetermined.

Sequenced here: PBMCs, sampled from a glioma patient whose treatment included an IDH1 peptide vaccine. This chain joins TRBV28 and TRBJ1-5; D is unclear. This clonotype was sampled from a middle-aged woman with glioma. The CDR3, as DNA: TGTGCCAGCAGTTTAGTAGCTCTACTCCGAAATCAGCCCCAGCATTTT. It is translated as CASSLVALLRNQPQHF.